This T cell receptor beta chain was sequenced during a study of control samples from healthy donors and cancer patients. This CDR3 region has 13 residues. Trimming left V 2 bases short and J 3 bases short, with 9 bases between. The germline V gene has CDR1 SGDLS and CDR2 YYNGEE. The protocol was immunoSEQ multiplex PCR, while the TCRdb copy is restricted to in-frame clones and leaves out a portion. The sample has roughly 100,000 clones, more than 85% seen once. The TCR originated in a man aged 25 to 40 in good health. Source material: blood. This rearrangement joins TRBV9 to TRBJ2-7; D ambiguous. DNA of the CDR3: TGTGCCAGCAGCGTGTTTTCCGGCTACGAGCAGTACTTC. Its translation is CASSVFSGYEQYF. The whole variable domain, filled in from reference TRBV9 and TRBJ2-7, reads DSGVTQTPKHLITATGQRVTLRCSPRSGDLSVYWYQQSLDQGLQFLIQYYNGEERAKGNILERFSAQQFPDLHSELNLSSLELGDSALYFCASSVFSGYEQYFGPGTRLTVT.